These T cell receptor beta chains were read from a single sample in a study of blood T cells in healthy people across ages. TCRdb reprocessed the 5' RACE reads via MiXCR and lists one record per CDR3 protein. The table includes around 1,500,000 distinct CDR3 sequences, approximately 30% detected once. Specimen: blood. The receptors were sampled from a woman under 40 in good health. CDR3s include the opening cysteine and the closing phenylalanine or tryptophan. The D gene is left open where the match is weak. Size is stated for part of the rows, as once, few or many counts, or as a class when the clone is expanded.

D gene,V gene,J gene,clone size,CDR3 protein,CDR3 DNA
-,TRBV5-1,TRBJ1-6,few,CASSSVGGSFNSPLHF,TGCGCCAGCAGCTCGGTGGGGGGGTCGTTTAATTCACCCCTCCACTTT
-,TRBV20-1,TRBJ1-1,-,CRPLDTSTEAFF,TGCAGACCGTTAGACACCAGCACTGAAGCTTTCTTT
-,TRBV6-2/TRBV6-3,TRBJ2-1,few,CASSRTTWGGEQFF,TGTGCCAGCAGCCGTACGACTTGGGGCGGGGAGCAGTTCTTC
-,TRBV21-1,TRBJ1-6,few,CASTSRYRADYNSPLHF,TGTGCCAGCACCTCAAGGTACAGAGCTGATTATAATTCACCCCTCCACTTT
-,TRBV12-3/TRBV12-4,TRBJ1-5,few,CASSSQRSNQPQHF,TGTGCCAGCAGTTCCCAGCGTAGCAATCAGCCCCAGCATTTT
-,TRBV29-1,TRBJ2-4,many,CSVALAGDIQYF,TGCAGCGTTGCACTAGCAGGGGACATTCAGTACTTC
TRBD1,TRBV19,TRBJ2-7,-,CASRDGTGVDEQYF,TGTGCCAGTAGAGACGGGACAGGGGTTGACGAGCAGTACTTC
-,TRBV20-1,TRBJ1-2,many,CSAYRASYGYTF,TGCAGTGCTTACAGGGCCTCCTATGGCTACACCTTC
-,TRBV20-1,TRBJ2-2,-,CSARDGGTDNTGELFF,TGCAGTGCTAGAGATGGAGGGACAGACAACACCGGGGAGCTGTTTTTT
-,TRBV20-1,TRBJ2-7,few,CSARDGTPSYEQYF,TGCAGTGCTAGGGACGGGACGCCCTCCTACGAGCAGTACTTC
-,TRBV5-1,TRBJ2-5,few,CASSLEEPGEGPQETQYF,TGCGCCAGCAGCTTGGAGGAGCCGGGGGAAGGCCCCCAAGAGACCCAGTACTTC
TRBD2,TRBV7-2,TRBJ2-1,-,CASSPPPGLAAPSDNEQFF,TGTGCCAGCAGCCCACCGCCGGGACTAGCGGCACCCTCAGACAATGAGCAGTTCTTC
-,TRBV7-9,TRBJ2-2,-,CATTRSVANTGELFF,TGTGCCACCACTCGATCGGTAGCAAACACCGGGGAGCTGTTTTTT
-,TRBV12-3/TRBV12-4,TRBJ2-1,few,CASSLGTGRNNEQFF,TGTGCCAGCAGTTTGGGGACGGGTCGGAACAATGAGCAGTTCTTC
TRBD1,TRBV5-1,TRBJ2-1,-,CASSINRGSSYNEQFF,TGCGCCAGCAGCATAAACAGGGGGAGCTCCTACAATGAGCAGTTCTTC
TRBD2,TRBV7-2,TRBJ2-7,-,CASSTKAGGVYEQYF,TGTGCCAGCAGCACCAAAGCGGGAGGTGTCTACGAGCAGTACTTC
-,TRBV12-3/TRBV12-4,TRBJ2-1,-,CASSLSGGNERFF,TGTGCCAGCAGTTTAAGTGGGGGAAATGAGCGGTTCTTC
TRBD2,TRBV6-5,TRBJ2-2,-,CASSSTFILAGSTGELFF,TGTGCCAGCAGTTCAACTTTTATACTAGCGGGGAGTACCGGGGAGCTGTTTTTT
TRBD1,TRBV29-1,TRBJ2-5,many,CSVVQGETQYF,TGCAGCGTTGTACAGGGGGAGACCCAGTACTTC
TRBD2,TRBV7-2,TRBJ2-7,few,CASSPELAGVSRVGQYF,TGTGCCAGCAGCCCTGAACTAGCGGGAGTCAGTAGGGTAGGGCAGTACTTC
-,TRBV5-5,TRBJ1-5,few,CASSLITGYNQPQHF,TGTGCCAGCAGCCTAATCACAGGGTACAATCAGCCCCAGCATTTT